The 31 T cell receptor beta chains below come from one sample, sequenced in a study of T cells in Graves' hyperthyroidism and ophthalmopathy. What was amplified from RNA transcripts were TCR beta CDR3 regions. TCR CDR3 regions were first amplified by RT-PCR with HTBI primers. TCRdb used MiXCR to reprocess the multiplex PCR reads, holding one entry per CDR3 protein. The table has more than 350,000 distinct CDR3 sequences, around 15% seen once. The sequenced sample consisted of blood. Source of these receptors: a woman aged 55 to 70 with Graves' ophthalmopathy.

This clonotype has a count of ten or more. The V gene is TRBV5-4, the J gene TRBJ2-3; D might be TRBD1 (6 bases). Trimming removed 1 base from V and 2 bases from J, with 11 bases in between. Germline V gene lookup returns CDR1 SGHNT and CDR2 YYREEE (reference sequence). The length of the CDR3 is 15 residues. The DNA for the CDR3 is TGTGCCAGCAGCTTGCCAGGGGTGTTCACAGATACGCAGTATTTT. This encodes CASSLPGVFTDTQYF.

This clonotype turned up a few times. This chain connects TRBV7-3 to TRBJ1-1, with D possibly being TRBD1 (6 bases). In germline, CDR1 is SGHTA, CDR2 FQGTGA. This CDR3 is built from 14 residues. Trimming removed 2 bases at V and 8 bases at J, with 15 bases between. The DNA of the CDR3 is TGTGCCAGCAGCTTAGGGGGGGGGGCTGAAGAAGCTTTCTTT. This translates into CASSLGGGAEEAFF.

Ten or more counts support this clonotype. The gene calls are TRBV19 and TRBJ2-3; 11 positions agree with TRBD1. After removal of 6 bases from V and 1 base from J, the junction contained 9 bases not matched to a gene. CDR3 length equals 17 residues. CDR1 and CDR2 (germline): LNHDA, SQIVND (reference sequence). Here the CDR3 reads CASRTGTGGSGTDTQYF. The DNA of the CDR3 is TGTGCCAGTAGGACCGGGACAGGGGGGTCGGGCACAGATACGCAGTATTTT.

The gene calls are TRBV2 and TRBJ2-1, with D unclear. The CDR3 covers 13 residues. From germline, CDR1 is SNHLY and CDR2 FYNNEI. Trimming cost V 5 bases and J 10 bases, with 15 bases left between them. The CDR3 DNA is TGTGCCAGCAGTCCGGCACGGATGCGGGAGCAGTTCTTC. It is translated as CASSPARMREQFF.

This clonotype came up many times. The J gene is TRBJ2-5, the V gene TRBV5-1, with 9 bases lining up with TRBD2. Germline CDR1 reads SGHRS; CDR2 reads YFSETQ. V was clipped by 4 bases and J by 5 bases; unmatched bases: 12. The CDR3 is 16 residues long. CDR3 DNA: TGCGCCAGCAGCCCTCGGGGCGGGAGGGTGTCGGAGACCCAGTACTTC. Translating gives CASSPRGGRVSETQYF. Complete variable domain (other parts from reference TRBV5-1 and TRBJ2-5): KAGVTQTPRYLIKTRGQQVTLSCSPISGHRSVSWYQQTPGQGLQFLFEYFSETQRNKGNFPGRFSGRQFSNSRSEMNVSTLELGDSALYLCASSPRGGRVSETQYFGPGTRLLVL.

In its sample, this clonotype was seen a few times. The chain recombines TRBV9 with TRBJ2-3; D uncertain. The V end lost 0 bases, the J end lost 0 bases, and 14 bases lay between the germline ends. Germline V gene sequence: CDR1 SGDLS, CDR2 YYNGEE. There are 17 residues in the CDR3. CDR3 in amino acids: CASSVGGRTISTDTQYF. Written as DNA, the CDR3 is TGTGCCAGCAGCGTAGGTGGACGGACCATTAGCACAGATACGCAGTATTTT.

This clonotype appeared many times. The gene calls are TRBV2 and TRBJ2-7, with 10 bases that match TRBD2. Germline V CDR1 and CDR2: SNHLY, FYNNEI. Losses at the gene ends were 11 bases for V and 3 bases for J; bases not matched to a gene: 13. This CDR3 region has 15 residues. CDR3 nucleotides: TGTGCCTTCAGAGGTCTAGCGGGAGTTCACTACGAGCAGTACTTC. Residues: CAFRGLAGVHYEQYF.

Remarks on this clonotype: A clone one base away is much larger, so this may be a read error. The rearrangement joins TRBV29-1 to TRBJ2-7; possibly TRBD1 or TRBD2 for D (5 bases each). The CDR3 length is 14 residues. CDR1 is SQVTM, CDR2 ANQGSEA, per germline. V shed 0 bases and J shed 2 bases, with 11 bases lying between them. The CDR3, as DNA: TGCAGCGTTGAAGAAGGAGGACACACCTACGAGCAGTACTTC. It encodes CSVEEGGHTYEQYF.

This clonotype was counted at least ten times. The genes are TRBV20-1 and TRBJ2-1; D is unresolved. Trimming cost V 0 bases and J 7 bases, with 1 base left between them. Germline V gives CDR1 DFQATT, CDR2 SNEGSKA (reference sequence). The CDR3 loop spans 10 amino acids. CDR3 sequence: CSARENEQFF. In DNA, the CDR3 is TGCAGTGCTAGAGAAAATGAGCAGTTCTTC.

The rearrangement uses TRBV9 and TRBJ1-1; D is unclear. With 3 bases removed from V and 5 bases from J, the gap between germline ends came to 14 bases. Germline V gene sequence: CDR1 SGDLS, CDR2 YYNGEE. CDR3 length: 14 amino acids. This CDR3 reads CASSADAGRTEAFF. The CDR3 DNA sequence: TGTGCCAGCAGCGCCGACGCGGGTAGAACTGAAGCTTTCTTT.

This clonotype was seen many times. The chain joins TRBV6-1 to TRBJ2-7, with D possibly being TRBD1 (6 bases). Trimming removed 5 bases at V and 2 bases at J, with 13 bases between. The CDR3 sequence is 14 residues long. The V gene's germline CDR1 is MNHNS and CDR2 SASEGT. The CDR3: CASSSPGGAYEQYF. In DNA, the CDR3 is TGTGCCAGCAGTTCCCCTGGGGGCGCCTACGAGCAGTACTTC.

This clonotype occurred a few times. The J gene is TRBJ2-7, the V gene TRBV5-6; maybe TRBD1 (5 bases). Germline lookup yields CDR1 SGHDT and CDR2 YYEEEE. With 5 bases removed from V and 0 bases from J, the gap between germline ends came to 18 bases. The CDR3 is 16 amino acids. The CDR3 loop is CASRGSRQKSSYEQYF. The CDR3 region has the DNA TGTGCCAGCAGAGGATCGAGACAGAAAAGCTCCTACGAGCAGTACTTC.

This chain links TRBV2 with TRBJ1-6, with TRBD1 as a possible D gene (6 bases). CDR1 and CDR2 (germline): SNHLY, FYNNEI. V lost 1 base to trimming and J lost 10 bases, with 11 bases between them. This CDR3 has 14 residues. The CDR3 DNA follows: TGTGCCAGCAGTGAAGGGGGGGCAGTATCACCCCTCCACTTT. It is translated as CASSEGGAVSPLHF.

This clonotype was counted many times. This rearrangement joins TRBV7-3 to TRBJ1-1; 7 positions agree with TRBD1. Unmatched junction bases numbered 8, after V lost 5 bases and J lost 5 bases. This CDR3 is built from 14 residues. Germline CDR1 and CDR2: SGHTA and FQGTGA. The CDR3 loop is CASSPLTGKTEAFF. CDR3 in DNA: TGTGCCAGCAGCCCTCTGACAGGGAAAACTGAAGCTTTCTTT.

The rearrangement uses TRBV20-1 and TRBJ2-1; 14 bases match TRBD2. The J segment lost 0 bases and the V segment lost 3 bases, leaving 7 bases of the junction unmatched. CDR1 and CDR2 (germline): DFQATT, SNEGSKA (reference sequence). This CDR3 spans 18 amino acids. The chain's CDR3 is CSASGTSGSIGSYNEQFF. CDR3 bases: TGCAGTGCTAGCGGGACTAGCGGGAGTATAGGCTCCTACAATGAGCAGTTCTTC.

This clonotype has only a few counts. The rearrangement links TRBV20-1 to TRBJ2-3, with D possibly being TRBD2 (5 bases). The CDR3 runs to 13 residues. V lost 1 base to trimming and J lost 10 bases, with 15 bases between them. Germline loops: CDR1 DFQATT, CDR2 SNEGSKA (reference sequence). CDR3 amino acids: CSARGAGGGAQYF. The CDR3 coding sequence is TGCAGTGCTAGAGGCGCCGGTGGAGGCGCGCAGTATTTT.

Comments on this clonotype: Possible read error: a much larger clone is one base away. CDR3 DNA: TGCGCCAGCAGTGAGGCTAGCCCCTGCAATGAGCAGTTCTTC. This translates into CASSEASPCNEQFF. The chain recombines TRBV10-2 with TRBJ2-1; possibly TRBD2 for D (5 bases). With 2 bases removed from V and 6 bases from J, the gap between germline ends came to 11 bases. The CDR3 runs to 14 residues. Germline V lookup: CDR1 WSHSY, CDR2 SAAADI.

Ten or more counts support this clonotype. The V gene is TRBV28, the J gene TRBJ2-3; 7 bases align to TRBD1. In germline, CDR1 is MDHEN, CDR2 SYDVKM. The J segment lost 0 bases and the V segment lost 6 bases, leaving 0 bases of the junction unmatched. The CDR3 sequence is 13 residues long. This CDR3 reads CASRTGSTDTQYF. The CDR3 bases are TGTGCCAGCAGGACAGGGAGCACAGATACGCAGTATTTT.

This clonotype came up a few times. The V and J genes are TRBV4-1 and TRBJ2-5; D is perhaps TRBD1 (6 bases). The CDR3 covers 14 residues. In germline, CDR1 is MGHRA, CDR2 YSYEKL. Trimming cost V 2 bases and J 2 bases, with 9 bases left between them. CDR3 loop: CASSQNREQETQYF. In DNA, the CDR3 is TGCGCCAGCAGCCAAAACAGGGAACAAGAGACCCAGTACTTC.

Regarding this clonotype: The CDR3 does not end in the conserved phenylalanine or tryptophan, so this is likely a read error. The CDR3 region has the DNA TGCAGTGCTACTCGGACCCGGGACACCCCTGGAGAGACCCAGTACCTC. Translation gives CSATRTRDTPGETQYL. The chain links TRBV20-1 to TRBJ2-5; a possible D gene is TRBD1 (6 bases). Per germline, CDR1 DFQATT and CDR2 SNEGSKA (reference sequence). The CDR3 extends over 16 amino acids. Trimming cost V 4 bases and J 4 bases, with 22 bases left between them.

This clonotype was seen at least ten times. The chain recombines TRBV18 with TRBJ1-5, with D possibly TRBD1 on 5 matching bases. The CDR3 loop spans 15 amino acids. The V gene lost 3 bases and the J gene lost 7 bases, with 16 bases spanning the gap. The germline V gene encodes CDR1 KGHSH and CDR2 LQKENI. CDR3 protein: CASSPSGGTGQPQHF. Written as DNA, the CDR3 is TGTGCCAGCTCACCCTCTGGGGGAACGGGCCAGCCCCAGCATTTT.

This clonotype came up many times. The chain employs TRBV27 and TRBJ2-5; 11 bases agree with TRBD1. This CDR3 spans 18 amino acids. Trimming at V came to 5 bases and at J to 4 bases, leaving 15 bases not matched to a gene. Germline V lookup: CDR1 MNHEY, CDR2 SMNVEV (reference sequence). CDR3 in DNA: TGTGCCAGCAGTCCCAGGACAGGGGGCGCGGGGTCTCGAGAGACCCAGTACTTC. Amino acid sequence: CASSPRTGGAGSRETQYF.

In this sample, this clonotype turned up many times. The chain combines TRBV24-1 with TRBJ2-1, with D possibly being TRBD2 (7 bases). Trimming left V 1 base short and J 1 base short, with 16 bases between. Germline CDR1 KGHDR, CDR2 SFDVKD. The CDR3 has 18 residues. CDR3 residues: CATSDFRGGAGSYNEQFF. The CDR3 nucleotides are TGTGCCACCAGTGATTTCCGAGGGGGGGCAGGATCCTACAATGAGCAGTTCTTC.

This clonotype turned up a few times. The rearrangement links TRBV4-1 to TRBJ2-2, with 7 positions matching TRBD1. The germline CDR1 and CDR2 sequences are MGHRA and YSYEKL. V shed 7 bases, J shed 3 bases, and the junction held 5 bases outside the gene matches. The CDR3 spans 14 residues. The CDR3 region is CASKDRLDTGELFF. CDR3 in DNA: TGCGCCAGCAAGGACAGGTTGGACACCGGGGAGCTGTTTTTT.

This clonotype appeared many times. V usage is TRBV5-1 and J usage is TRBJ2-1, with D possibly TRBD2 on 7 matching bases. The germline V gene encodes CDR1 SGHRS and CDR2 YFSETQ. Deletions cut 3 bases from V and 4 bases from J, with 17 bases between. This CDR3 has 16 residues. CDR3: CASSSRGGGSYNEQFF. The CDR3 DNA reads TGCGCCAGCAGCTCACGGGGCGGGGGCTCGTACAATGAGCAGTTCTTC.

This clonotype was seen many times. The rearrangement links TRBV28 to TRBJ2-7; 13 bases agree with TRBD2. J gave up 0 bases and V 5 bases, and 10 bases lay outside the gene matches. This CDR3 contains 18 residues. The germline V gene has CDR1 MDHEN and CDR2 SYDVKM. The CDR3 here is CASSPSRTSGSLSYEQYF. The CDR3 DNA is TGTGCCAGCAGTCCGTCGAGGACTAGCGGGAGTCTCTCCTACGAGCAGTACTTC.

In its sample, this clonotype was seen once. The rearrangement joins TRBV20-1 to TRBJ2-3; 10 bases align to TRBD2. With 7 bases clipped from V and 1 base from J, the junction kept 5 bases outside the gene matches. The CDR3 contains 14 residues. Germline V lookup: CDR1 DFQATT, CDR2 SNEGSKA (reference sequence). CDR3 region: CSGVLAGGTDTQYF. For the CDR3, the DNA is TGCAGTGGGGTTCTAGCGGGAGGCACAGATACGCAGTATTTT.

This clonotype occurred many times. CDR3 loop: CASRDRSYEQYF. The CDR3 region has the DNA TGTGCCAGCCGGGACCGATCCTACGAGCAGTACTTC. J is TRBJ2-7 and V is TRBV2; D may be TRBD1 or TRBD2 (5 bases each). Germline CDR1 SNHLY, CDR2 FYNNEI. V dropped 8 bases and J dropped 1 base, with 9 bases sitting between them. This CDR3 is built from 12 residues. Full variable domain (outside the CDR3, taken from reference TRBV2 and TRBJ2-7): EPEVTQTPSHQVTQMGQEVILRCVPISNHLYFYWYRQILGQKVEFLVSFYNNEISEKSEIFDDQFSVERPDGSNFTLKIRSTKLEDSAMYFCASRDRSYEQYFGPGTRLTVT.

This clonotype was counted only a few times. The chain has TRBV6-1 and TRBJ1-5, with D maybe TRBD1 (6 bases). Trimming left V 5 bases short and J 8 bases short, with 13 bases between. CDR1 and CDR2 from the germline V gene are MNHNS and SASEGT. The CDR3 covers 13 residues. Here the CDR3 reads CASSRRGGEPQHF. As DNA, the CDR3 is TGTGCCAGCAGTCGCCGGGGGGGCGAGCCCCAGCATTTT.

This clonotype showed up many times. The chain links TRBV6-1 to TRBJ1-1; D gene ambiguous. Trimming took off 8 bases at V and 3 bases at J, with 19 bases between the two ends. The CDR3 sequence is 15 residues long. The germline V gene encodes CDR1 MNHNS and CDR2 SASEGT. As DNA, the CDR3 is TGTGCCAGCCGTAAAGGGCCGGGCCGGGACACTGAAGCTTTCTTT. Protein sequence: CASRKGPGRDTEAFF.

V and J are TRBV5-1 and TRBJ2-7, with D possibly matching TRBD2 (5 bases). Germline CDR1 SGHRS, CDR2 YFSETQ. There are 13 residues in the CDR3. Deletions cut 0 bases from V and 7 bases from J, with 11 bases between. DNA of the CDR3: TGCGCCAGCAGCTTGGTTCCCAGCGGAGAGCAGTACTTC. Protein: CASSLVPSGEQYF.